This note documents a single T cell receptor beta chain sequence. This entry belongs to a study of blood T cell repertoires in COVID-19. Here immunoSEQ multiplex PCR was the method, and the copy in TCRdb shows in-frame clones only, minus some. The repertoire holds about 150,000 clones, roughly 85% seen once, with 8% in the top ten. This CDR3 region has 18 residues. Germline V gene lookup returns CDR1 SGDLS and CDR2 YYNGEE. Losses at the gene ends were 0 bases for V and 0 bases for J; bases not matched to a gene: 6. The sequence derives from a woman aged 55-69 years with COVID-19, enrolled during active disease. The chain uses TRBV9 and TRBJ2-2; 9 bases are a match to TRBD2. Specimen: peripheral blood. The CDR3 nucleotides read TGTGCCAGCAGCGTAGAAATTAGCGGGGGCCCGAACACCGGGGAGCTGTTTTTT. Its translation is CASSVEISGGPNTGELFF.